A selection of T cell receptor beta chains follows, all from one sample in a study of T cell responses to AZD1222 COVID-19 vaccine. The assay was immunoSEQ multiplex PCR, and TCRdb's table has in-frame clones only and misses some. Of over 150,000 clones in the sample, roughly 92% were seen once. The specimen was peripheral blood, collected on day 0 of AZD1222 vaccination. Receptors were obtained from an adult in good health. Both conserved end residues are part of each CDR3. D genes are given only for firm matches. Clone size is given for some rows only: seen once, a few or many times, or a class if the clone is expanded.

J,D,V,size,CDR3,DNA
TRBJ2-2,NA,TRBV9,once,CASSVDPQFANTGELFF,TGTGCCAGCAGCGTAGATCCTCAGTTCGCGAACACCGGGGAGCTGTTTTTT
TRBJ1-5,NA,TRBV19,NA,CASSIDYRDNQPQHF,TGTGCCAGTAGTATAGATTACAGGGACAATCAGCCCCAGCATTTT
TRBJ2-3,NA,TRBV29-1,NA,CSVEEGLVLGTDTQYF,TGCAGCGTTGAAGAAGGACTCGTTTTAGGCACAGATACGCAGTATTTT
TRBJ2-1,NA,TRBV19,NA,CATGGASSYNEQFF,TGTGCCACTGGGGGGGCTAGCTCCTACAATGAGCAGTTCTTC
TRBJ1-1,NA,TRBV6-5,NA,CASSYSGATEAFF,TGTGCCAGCAGTTACTCCGGGGCCACTGAAGCTTTCTTT
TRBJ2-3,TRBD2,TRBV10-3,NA,CAISESGLVTDTQYF,TGTGCCATCAGTGAGTCGGGACTAGTAACAGATACGCAGTATTTT
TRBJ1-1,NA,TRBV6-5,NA,CASSSYVLTEAFF,TGTGCCAGCTCAAGCTATGTCCTCACTGAAGCTTTCTTT
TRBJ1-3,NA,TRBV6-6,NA,CASSSGVKSSGNTIYF,TGTGCCAGCAGTTCAGGGGTAAAAAGCTCTGGAAACACCATATATTTT
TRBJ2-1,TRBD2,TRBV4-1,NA,CASSQDGRGYNEQFF,TGCGCCAGCAGCCAAGACGGGAGGGGGTACAATGAGCAGTTCTTC
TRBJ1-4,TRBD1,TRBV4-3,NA,CASSQGDRAGEKLFF,TGCGCCAGCAGCCAAGGTGACAGGGCAGGGGAAAAACTGTTTTTT
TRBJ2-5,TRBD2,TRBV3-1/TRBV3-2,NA,CASSELASGTQYF,TGTGCCAGCAGCGAACTAGCGTCAGGGACCCAGTACTTC
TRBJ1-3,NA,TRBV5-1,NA,CASSRDPGNTIYF,TGCGCCAGCAGCCGGGACCCTGGAAACACCATATATTTT
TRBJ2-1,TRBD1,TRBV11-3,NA,CASSLVTGGPNEQFF,TGTGCCAGCAGCTTAGTGACAGGGGGTCCAAATGAGCAGTTCTTC
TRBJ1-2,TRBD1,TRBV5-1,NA,CASSSTQGGYGYTF,TGCGCCAGCAGCTCTACCCAGGGGGGGTATGGCTACACCTTC
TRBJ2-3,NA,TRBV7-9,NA,CASSTTDTQYF,TGTGCCAGCAGTACCACAGATACGCAGTATTTT
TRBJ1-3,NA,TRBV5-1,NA,CASSLAGDGNTIYF,TGCGCCAGCAGCTTGGCAGGGGATGGAAACACCATATATTTT
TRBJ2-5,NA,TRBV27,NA,CASGGTAKETQYF,TGTGCCAGCGGCGGGACAGCTAAAGAGACCCAGTACTTC
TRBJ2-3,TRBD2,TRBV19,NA,CASTSGGFVGTDTQYF,TGTGCCAGTACTAGCGGGGGCTTCGTTGGCACAGATACGCAGTATTTT
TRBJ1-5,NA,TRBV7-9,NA,CASSFPGQPQHF,TGTGCCAGCAGCTTTCCCGGTCAGCCCCAGCATTTT
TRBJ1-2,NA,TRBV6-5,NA,CASSDSIKSLGGYTF,TGTGCCAGCAGTGACTCTATTAAGTCTCTAGGAGGCTACACCTTC
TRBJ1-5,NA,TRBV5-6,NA,CASSLAGSYQPQHF,TGTGCCAGCAGCTTGGCGGGCAGTTATCAGCCCCAGCATTTT
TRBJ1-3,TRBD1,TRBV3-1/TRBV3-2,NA,CASSRTGKGGNTIYF,TGTGCCAGCAGTCGGACAGGGAAAGGCGGAAACACCATATATTTT
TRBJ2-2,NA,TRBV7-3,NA,CASSPTGSGQPNTGELFF,TGTGCCAGCAGCCCCACAGGGAGCGGACAGCCGAACACCGGGGAGCTGTTTTTT
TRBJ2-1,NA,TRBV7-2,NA,CASSPRGRTYNEQFF,TGTGCCAGCAGCCCACGGGGGCGGACCTACAATGAGCAGTTCTTC
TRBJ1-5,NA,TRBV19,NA,CASSIVRGWGNQPQHF,TGTGCCAGTAGTATAGTCCGGGGGTGGGGTAATCAGCCCCAGCATTTT
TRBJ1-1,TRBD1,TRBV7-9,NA,CASSPRTGGITEAFF,TGTGCCAGCAGTCCTAGGACAGGGGGAATCACTGAAGCTTTCTTT
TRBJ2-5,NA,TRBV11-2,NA,CASSFEQETQYF,TGTGCCAGCAGCTTTGAGCAAGAGACCCAGTACTTC
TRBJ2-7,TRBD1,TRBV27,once,CASSLKQGSYEQYF,TGTGCCAGCAGTTTAAAACAGGGGTCCTACGAGCAGTACTTC
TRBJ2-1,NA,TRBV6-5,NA,CASTPTSRGGEQFF,TGTGCCAGCACCCCAACCTCTAGAGGGGGTGAGCAGTTCTTC
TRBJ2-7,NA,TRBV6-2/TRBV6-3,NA,CASSVRIANYEQYF,TGTGCCAGCAGTGTACGGATCGCCAACTACGAGCAGTACTTC
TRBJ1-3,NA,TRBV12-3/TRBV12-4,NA,CASSLIGNTIYF,TGTGCCAGCAGTTTAATCGGAAACACCATATATTTT
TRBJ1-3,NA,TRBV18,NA,CASSPSGASGNTIYF,TGTGCCAGCTCACCTAGCGGGGCCTCTGGAAACACCATATATTTT
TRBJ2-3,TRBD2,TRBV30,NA,CAWSRGVTDTQYF,TGTGCCTGGTCGCGGGGGGTCACAGATACGCAGTATTTT
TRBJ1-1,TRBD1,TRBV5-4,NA,CASSSYQGQGDRLAFF,TGTGCCAGCAGCTCATACCAGGGACAGGGGGACCGGTTGGCTTTCTTT
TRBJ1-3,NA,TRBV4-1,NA,CASSQPQGTTIYF,TGCGCCAGCAGCCAACCCCAGGGTACCACCATATATTTT
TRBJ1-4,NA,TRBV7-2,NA,CASSLQVSTNEKLFF,TGTGCCAGCAGCTTACAGGTGTCAACTAATGAAAAACTGTTTTTT
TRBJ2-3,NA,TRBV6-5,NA,CASSLTDTQYF,TGTGCCAGCAGTTTAACGGATACGCAGTATTTT
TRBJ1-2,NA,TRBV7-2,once,CASSPGPGQTPYGYTF,TGTGCCAGCAGCCCGGGGCCGGGCCAAACCCCTTATGGCTACACCTTC
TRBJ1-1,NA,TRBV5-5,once,CASSLGGGHTEAFF,TGTGCCAGCAGCTTGGGTGGGGGGCACACTGAAGCTTTCTTT
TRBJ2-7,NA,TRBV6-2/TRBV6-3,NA,CASSYERITYEQYF,TGTGCCAGCAGTTACGAGCGGATCACCTACGAGCAGTACTTC
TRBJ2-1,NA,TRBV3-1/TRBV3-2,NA,CASRKGWPSEQFF,TGTGCCAGCAGAAAGGGGTGGCCTTCCGAGCAGTTCTTC
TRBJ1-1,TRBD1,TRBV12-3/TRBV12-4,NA,CATGDRNTEAFF,TGTGCCACCGGGGACAGGAACACTGAAGCTTTCTTT
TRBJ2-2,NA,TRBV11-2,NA,CASSFLPGNTGELFF,TGTGCCAGCAGCTTCCTTCCCGGGAACACCGGGGAGCTGTTTTTT
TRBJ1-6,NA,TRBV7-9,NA,CASSLEGNSPLHF,TGTGCCAGCAGCTTGGAAGGGAATTCACCCCTCCACTTT
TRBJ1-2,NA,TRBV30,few,CAWSEPYGYTF,TGTGCCTGGAGTGAGCCCTATGGCTACACCTTC
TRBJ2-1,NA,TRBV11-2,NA,CASSSGTGSYNEQFF,TGTGCCAGCAGCTCCGGGACCGGCTCCTACAATGAGCAGTTCTTC
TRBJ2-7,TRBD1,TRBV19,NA,CASSPKQGPNYEQYF,TGTGCCAGTAGTCCAAAACAGGGGCCTAACTACGAGCAGTACTTC